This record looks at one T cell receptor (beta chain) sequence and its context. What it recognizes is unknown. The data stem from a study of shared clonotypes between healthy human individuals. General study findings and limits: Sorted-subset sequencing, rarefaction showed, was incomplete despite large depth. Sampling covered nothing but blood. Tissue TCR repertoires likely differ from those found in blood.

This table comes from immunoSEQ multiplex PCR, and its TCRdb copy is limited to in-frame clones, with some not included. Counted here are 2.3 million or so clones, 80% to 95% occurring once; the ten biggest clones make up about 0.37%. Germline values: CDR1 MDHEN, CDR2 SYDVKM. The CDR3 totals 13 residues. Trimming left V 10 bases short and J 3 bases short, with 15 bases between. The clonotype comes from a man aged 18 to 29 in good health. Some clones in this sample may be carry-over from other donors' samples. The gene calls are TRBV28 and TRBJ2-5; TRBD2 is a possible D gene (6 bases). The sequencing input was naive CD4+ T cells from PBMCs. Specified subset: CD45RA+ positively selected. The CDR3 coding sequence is TGTGCCATCGGTTACAGGAGGGAAGAGACCCAGTACTTC. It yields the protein CAIGYRREETQYF.